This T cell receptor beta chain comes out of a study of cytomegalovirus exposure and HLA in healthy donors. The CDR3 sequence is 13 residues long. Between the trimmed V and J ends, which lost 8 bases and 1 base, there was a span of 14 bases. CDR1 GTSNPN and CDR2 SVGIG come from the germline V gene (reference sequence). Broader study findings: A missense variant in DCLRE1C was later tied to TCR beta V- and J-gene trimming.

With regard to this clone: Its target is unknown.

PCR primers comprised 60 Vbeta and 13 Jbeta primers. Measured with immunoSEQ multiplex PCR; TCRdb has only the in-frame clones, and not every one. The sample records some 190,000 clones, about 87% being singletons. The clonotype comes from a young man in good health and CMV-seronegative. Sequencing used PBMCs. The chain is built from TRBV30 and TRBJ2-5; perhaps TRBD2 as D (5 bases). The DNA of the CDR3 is TGTGCCCGTTCCCGGGATCTCCAAGAGACCCAGTACTTC. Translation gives CARSRDLQETQYF.